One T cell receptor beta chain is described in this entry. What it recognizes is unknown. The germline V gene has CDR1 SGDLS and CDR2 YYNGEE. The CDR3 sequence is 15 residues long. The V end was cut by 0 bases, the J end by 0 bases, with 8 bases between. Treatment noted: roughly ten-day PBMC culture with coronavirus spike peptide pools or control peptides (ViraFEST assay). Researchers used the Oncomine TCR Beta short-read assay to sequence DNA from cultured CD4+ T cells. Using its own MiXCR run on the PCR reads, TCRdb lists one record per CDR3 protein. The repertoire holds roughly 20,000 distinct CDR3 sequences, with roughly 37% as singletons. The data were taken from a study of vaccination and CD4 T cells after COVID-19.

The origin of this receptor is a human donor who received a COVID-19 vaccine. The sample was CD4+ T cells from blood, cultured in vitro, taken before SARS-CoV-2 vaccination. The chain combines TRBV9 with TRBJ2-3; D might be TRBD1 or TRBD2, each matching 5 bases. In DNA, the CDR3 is TGTGCCAGCAGCGTAGGGGGGTTGAGCACAGATACGCAGTATTTT. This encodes CASSVGGLSTDTQYF.